One and the same sample provided the 5 T cell receptor beta chains below, sequenced in a study of OX40 agonist ivuxolimab in advanced cancers. Here immunoSEQ multiplex PCR was the method, and the copy in TCRdb shows in-frame clones only, minus some. The table lists under 100,000 clones, roughly 88% of them singletons. The sequences come from CD4+ or CD8+ T cells sorted from blood, collected in a trial of the OX40 agonist ivuxolimab. These receptor sequences come from an adult with an advanced solid tumor such as melanoma, head and neck, liver or kidney cancer.

The rearrangement uses TRBV7-9 and TRBJ2-2; 7 nucleotides agree with TRBD1. This CDR3 spans 14 amino acids. Trimming at V came to 5 bases and at J to 3 bases, leaving 3 bases not matched to a gene. Germline CDR1 is SEHNR and CDR2 is FQNEAQ (reference sequence). The CDR3, as DNA: TGTGCCAGCAGCCCAACAGGGGACACCGGGGAGCTGTTTTTT. Translation: CASSPTGDTGELFF.

This rearrangement joins TRBV21-1 to TRBJ2-5; no check of the table's D call, TRBD1, against the DNA was made. The DNA end favors TRBJ2-7, so the J call may be wrong. TRBV21-1 corresponds to a pseudogene. This CDR3 is 16 amino acids long. CDR3 protein: CASSGRTGQDAYEQYF. The CDR3 DNA sequence: TGTGCCAGCAGCGGCCGGACGGGACAGGACGCCTACGAGCAGTACTTC.

This chain joins TRBV6-1 and TRBJ1-3; tentatively, D is TRBD1 (6 bases). CDR1 and CDR2 from the germline V gene are MNHNS and SASEGT. Trimming removed 2 bases at V and 4 bases at J, with 9 bases between. The CDR3 covers 14 residues. CDR3 in DNA: TGTGCCAGCAGTGAAAACAGGGAAGGAAACACCATATATTTT. Protein: CASSENREGNTIYF.

The chain joins TRBV19 to TRBJ1-4; 7 bases are a match to TRBD1. Germline V gene data show CDR1 as LNHDA and CDR2 as SQIVND (reference sequence). The CDR3 has 14 residues. V lost 7 bases and J lost 4; bases outside the gene matches: 6. The CDR3 here is CASTPTGINEKLFF. Here the CDR3 DNA reads TGTGCCAGTACGCCGACAGGGATTAATGAAAAACTGTTTTTT.

The V and J genes are TRBV7-9 and TRBJ2-1; D possibly matches TRBD1 or TRBD2 (5 bases each). The germline gives CDR1 SEHNR, CDR2 FQNEAQ (reference sequence). There are 14 residues in the CDR3. V lost 5 bases to trimming and J lost 4 bases, with 12 bases between them. CDR3 in amino acids: CASSLGTDYNEQFF. In DNA form, the CDR3 reads TGTGCCAGCAGCCTCGGGACGGATTACAATGAGCAGTTCTTC.